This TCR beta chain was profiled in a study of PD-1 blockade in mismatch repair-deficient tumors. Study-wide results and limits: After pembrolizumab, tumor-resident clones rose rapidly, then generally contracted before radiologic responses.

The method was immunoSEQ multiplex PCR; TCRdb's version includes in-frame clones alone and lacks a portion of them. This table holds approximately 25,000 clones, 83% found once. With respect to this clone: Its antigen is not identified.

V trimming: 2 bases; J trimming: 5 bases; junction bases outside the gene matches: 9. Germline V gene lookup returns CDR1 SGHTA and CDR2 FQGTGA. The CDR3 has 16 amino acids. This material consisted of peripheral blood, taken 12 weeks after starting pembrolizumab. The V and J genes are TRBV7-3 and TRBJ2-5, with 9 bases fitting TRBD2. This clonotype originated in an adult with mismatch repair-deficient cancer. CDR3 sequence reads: CASSLGAGGPEETQYF. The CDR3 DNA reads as TGTGCCAGCAGCTTAGGCGCGGGAGGGCCCGAGGAGACCCAGTACTTC.